The rows below give T cell receptor beta chains drawn from one sample of a study of T cell repertoires in cytomegalovirus infection. TCRdb ran MiXCR on the reads and lists one entry per CDR3 protein. The sample has about 160,000 distinct CDR3 sequences, roughly a sixth seen once. The sequenced material came from CD8+ T cells from PBMCs. These receptors all come from a human donor in good health (CMV status not recorded). Some clones in this sample may be carry-over from other donors' samples. The CDR3 runs from the conserved cysteine through the conserved F or W. Fields, in order: CDR3 protein, CDR3 DNA, clone size, V gene, J gene, D gene. A D gene is named only where the DNA matches it firmly. Some rows mark clone size as missing; the rest say once, few, many or name a class of expanded clone.

cdr3_aa: CASSLTPSLNTEAFF
cdr3_nt: TGTGCCAGCAGCCTGACGCCTAGCTTGAACACTGAAGCTTTCTTT
clone_size: few
v_call: TRBV7-9
j_call: TRBJ1-1
d_call: NA

cdr3_aa: CASSRTRLGTDTQYF
cdr3_nt: TGTGCCAGCAGTAGAACCCGACTAGGCACAGATACGCAGTATTTT
clone_size: few
v_call: TRBV6-2/TRBV6-3
j_call: TRBJ2-3
d_call: NA

cdr3_aa: CASSARDRNYEQYF
cdr3_nt: TGTGCCAGCAGTGCGAGGGACAGAAACTACGAGCAGTACTTC
clone_size: NA
v_call: TRBV6-1
j_call: TRBJ2-7
d_call: TRBD1

cdr3_aa: CASSLWTSGSYEQYF
cdr3_nt: TGTGCCAGCAGCTTATGGACTAGCGGGTCCTACGAGCAGTACTTC
clone_size: few
v_call: TRBV11-2
j_call: TRBJ2-7
d_call: TRBD2

cdr3_aa: CASSPAAGLSDTQYF
cdr3_nt: TGTGCCAGCAGCCCCGCGGCGGGATTATCAGATACGCAGTATTTT
clone_size: NA
v_call: TRBV7-2
j_call: TRBJ2-3
d_call: NA

cdr3_aa: CASSLLESRSYNEQFF
cdr3_nt: TGTGCCAGCAGTCTCCTAGAGAGTCGCTCCTACAATGAGCAGTTCTTC
clone_size: NA
v_call: TRBV27
j_call: TRBJ2-1
d_call: NA

cdr3_aa: CASSRTGGDLYGYTF
cdr3_nt: TGTGCCAGCAGCCGGACAGGGGGCGACCTCTATGGCTACACCTTC
clone_size: few
v_call: TRBV7-2
j_call: TRBJ1-2
d_call: TRBD1

cdr3_aa: CASSATGEDGYTF
cdr3_nt: TGTGCCAGCAGTGCGACAGGGGAGGATGGCTACACCTTC
clone_size: NA
v_call: TRBV12-3/TRBV12-4
j_call: TRBJ1-2
d_call: TRBD1

cdr3_aa: CASSQSPLNTGELFF
cdr3_nt: TGTGCCAGCAGCCAAAGCCCTTTAAACACCGGGGAGCTGTTTTTT
clone_size: NA
v_call: TRBV7-2
j_call: TRBJ2-2
d_call: NA

cdr3_aa: CSVEGLAEQETQYF
cdr3_nt: TGCAGCGTTGAAGGGCTAGCGGAGCAAGAGACCCAGTACTTC
clone_size: NA
v_call: TRBV29-1
j_call: TRBJ2-5
d_call: TRBD2

cdr3_aa: CASTRWGALANYGYTF
cdr3_nt: TGTGCCAGCACTCGGTGGGGGGCCTTAGCTAACTATGGCTACACCTTC
clone_size: few
v_call: TRBV28
j_call: TRBJ1-2
d_call: NA

cdr3_aa: CASSRKGLPYEQYF
cdr3_nt: TGTGCCAGCAGCAGAAAGGGACTTCCCTACGAGCAGTACTTC
clone_size: few
v_call: TRBV6-6
j_call: TRBJ2-7
d_call: NA

cdr3_aa: CASRPLRDRVVEQYF
cdr3_nt: TGTGCCAGCAGACCACTCCGGGACAGGGTTGTCGAGCAGTACTTC
clone_size: few
v_call: TRBV28
j_call: TRBJ2-7
d_call: TRBD1

cdr3_aa: CASLDRGNQPQHF
cdr3_nt: TGTGCCAGTCTCGACAGGGGCAATCAGCCCCAGCATTTT
clone_size: few
v_call: TRBV19
j_call: TRBJ1-5
d_call: TRBD1

cdr3_aa: CASSLEGSPNTGELFF
cdr3_nt: TGTGCCAGCAGCTTAGAGGGCAGTCCGAACACCGGGGAGCTGTTTTTT
clone_size: many
v_call: TRBV7-8
j_call: TRBJ2-2
d_call: NA

cdr3_aa: CASSATSGTTKNIQYF
cdr3_nt: TGTGCCAGCAGCGCAACTAGCGGGACGACCAAAAACATTCAGTACTTC
clone_size: medium-sized
v_call: TRBV7-9
j_call: TRBJ2-4
d_call: TRBD2

cdr3_aa: CASSLESRQERPYTF
cdr3_nt: TGTGCCAGCAGCTTAGAATCCAGACAGGAAAGGCCCTACACCTTC
clone_size: NA
v_call: TRBV7-9
j_call: TRBJ1-2
d_call: NA

cdr3_aa: CASSQDRSTSGGLQYF
cdr3_nt: TGTGCCAGCAGCCAAGACCGTTCGACTAGCGGGGGGCTTCAGTACTTC
clone_size: few
v_call: TRBV4-2
j_call: TRBJ2-4
d_call: TRBD2

cdr3_aa: CASSSQGQTSTDTQYF
cdr3_nt: TGTGCCAGCAGCTCTCAAGGACAGACTAGCACAGATACGCAGTATTTT
clone_size: once
v_call: TRBV7-8
j_call: TRBJ2-3
d_call: NA

cdr3_aa: CASSPSGTSHNEQFF
cdr3_nt: TGTGCCAGCAGCCCCAGCGGGACTAGTCACAATGAGCAGTTCTTC
clone_size: few
v_call: TRBV7-3
j_call: TRBJ2-1
d_call: TRBD2

cdr3_aa: CSVILRGGEKLFF
cdr3_nt: TGCAGCGTGATACTCCGGGGCGGGGAAAAACTGTTTTTT
clone_size: few
v_call: TRBV29-1
j_call: TRBJ1-4
d_call: NA

cdr3_aa: CSVEILAAYNEQFF
cdr3_nt: TGCAGCGTTGAAATCCTGGCTGCATACAATGAGCAGTTCTTC
clone_size: NA
v_call: TRBV29-1
j_call: TRBJ2-1
d_call: NA

cdr3_aa: CATSRDRADEQYF
cdr3_nt: TGTGCCACCAGCCGGGACAGGGCGGACGAGCAGTACTTC
clone_size: many
v_call: TRBV24-1
j_call: TRBJ2-7
d_call: TRBD1

cdr3_aa: CASLAGVGSEQFF
cdr3_nt: TGTGCCAGTCTAGCGGGAGTCGGTAGTGAGCAGTTCTTC
clone_size: NA
v_call: TRBV6-2/TRBV6-3
j_call: TRBJ2-1
d_call: TRBD2

cdr3_aa: CASSYSANYNEQFF
cdr3_nt: TGTGCCAGCAGTTACTCAGCCAACTACAATGAGCAGTTCTTC
clone_size: NA
v_call: TRBV6-2/TRBV6-3
j_call: TRBJ2-1
d_call: NA

cdr3_aa: CASSQDPAETQYF
cdr3_nt: TGCGCCAGCAGCCAAGATCCTGCAGAGACCCAGTACTTC
clone_size: few
v_call: TRBV4-3
j_call: TRBJ2-5
d_call: NA

cdr3_aa: CASKPNWDYGYTF
cdr3_nt: TGTGCCAGCAAGCCTAATTGGGACTATGGCTACACCTTC
clone_size: few
v_call: TRBV6-6
j_call: TRBJ1-2
d_call: NA